This T cell receptor (beta chain) originates from a study of T cell responses to AZD1222 COVID-19 vaccine. Findings and limits, study-wide: No day 14 peak samples; only post-peak repertoires were characterized. Donors were mostly white British, more females; clonal diversity possibly underestimated.

In regard to this clone: Its antigen is not identified.

The CDR3 covers 15 residues. With 3 bases removed from V and 4 bases from J, the gap between germline ends came to 12 bases. CDR1 and CDR2 from the germline V gene are LGHNA and YNFKEQ. The method was immunoSEQ multiplex PCR; TCRdb's version includes in-frame clones alone and lacks a portion of them. This sample has some 130,000 clones, with around nine tenths found just once. Sequencing was performed on peripheral blood, taken on day 0 of AZD1222 vaccination. The source of this sequence is an adult in good health. The V and J genes are TRBV4-2 and TRBJ1-4; TRBD1 might be the D (6 bases). The CDR3 region is CASSQEDRYNEKLFF. CDR3 nucleotide sequence: TGTGCCAGCAGCCAGGAGGACAGATATAATGAAAAACTGTTTTTT.